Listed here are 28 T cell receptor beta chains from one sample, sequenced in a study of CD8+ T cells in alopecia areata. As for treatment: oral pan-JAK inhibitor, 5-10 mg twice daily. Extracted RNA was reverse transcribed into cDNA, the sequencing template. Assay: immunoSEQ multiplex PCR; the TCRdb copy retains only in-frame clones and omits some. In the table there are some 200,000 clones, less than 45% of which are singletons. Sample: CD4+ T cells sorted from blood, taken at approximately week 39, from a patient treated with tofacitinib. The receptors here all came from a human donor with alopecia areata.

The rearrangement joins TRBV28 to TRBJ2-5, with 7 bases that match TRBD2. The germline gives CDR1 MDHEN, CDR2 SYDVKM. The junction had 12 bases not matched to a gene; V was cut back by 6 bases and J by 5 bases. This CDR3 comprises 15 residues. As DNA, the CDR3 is TGTGCCAGCAGCCCTGAGCGGGGAGCGGGGGAGACCCAGTACTTC. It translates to CASSPERGAGETQYF.

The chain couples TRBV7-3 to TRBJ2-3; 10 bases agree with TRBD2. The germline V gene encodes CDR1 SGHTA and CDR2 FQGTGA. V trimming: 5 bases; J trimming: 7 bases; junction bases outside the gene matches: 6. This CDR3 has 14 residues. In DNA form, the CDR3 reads TGTGCCAGCAGCAGCGGGAGGGCTACGAATACGCAGTATTTT. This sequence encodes CASSSGRATNTQYF.

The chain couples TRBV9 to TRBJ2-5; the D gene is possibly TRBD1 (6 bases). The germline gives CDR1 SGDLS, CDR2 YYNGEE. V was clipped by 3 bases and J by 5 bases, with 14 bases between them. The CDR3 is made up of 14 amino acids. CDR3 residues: CASSERAGDETQYF. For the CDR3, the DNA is TGTGCCAGCAGCGAACGGGCAGGGGATGAGACCCAGTACTTC. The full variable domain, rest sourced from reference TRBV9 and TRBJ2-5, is DSGVTQTPKHLITATGQRVTLRCSPRSGDLSVYWYQQSLDQGLQFLIQYYNGEERAKGNILERFSAQQFPDLHSELNLSSLELGDSALYFCASSERAGDETQYFGPGTRLLVL.

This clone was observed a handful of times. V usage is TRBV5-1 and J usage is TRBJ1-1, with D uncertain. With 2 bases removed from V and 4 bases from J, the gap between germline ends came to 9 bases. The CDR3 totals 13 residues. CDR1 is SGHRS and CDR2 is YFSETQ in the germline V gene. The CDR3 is CASSFRPLTEAFF. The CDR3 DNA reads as TGCGCCAGCAGCTTCCGACCGCTCACTGAAGCTTTCTTT.

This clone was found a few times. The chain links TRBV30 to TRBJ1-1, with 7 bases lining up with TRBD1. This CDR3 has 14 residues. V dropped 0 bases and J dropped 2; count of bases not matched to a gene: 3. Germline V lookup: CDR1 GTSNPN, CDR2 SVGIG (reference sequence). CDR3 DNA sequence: TGTGCCTGGAGTGTAGGACAGGTTAACACTGAAGCTTTCTTT. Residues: CAWSVGQVNTEAFF.

The CDR3: CASSLGTGANTGELFF. CDR3 bases: TGTGCCAGCAGTCTCGGGACAGGGGCGAACACCGGGGAGCTGTTTTTT. V is TRBV27 and J is TRBJ2-2, with TRBD1 identical over 10 bases. Germline CDR1 and CDR2: MNHEY and SMNVEV (reference sequence). The CDR3 runs to 16 residues. The J segment lost 0 bases and the V segment lost 5 bases, leaving 3 bases of the junction unmatched.

For the CDR3, the DNA is TGTGCCAGCGGACAGGGTTCCGGGGAGCTGTTTTTT. Its translation is CASGQGSGELFF. The genes are TRBV7-7 and TRBJ2-2, with 8 bases lining up with TRBD1. CDR3 size: 12 residues. Germline V gene data show CDR1 as SSHAT and CDR2 as FNYEAQ (reference sequence). J lost 6 bases, V lost 8 bases, and 2 bases had no gene match.

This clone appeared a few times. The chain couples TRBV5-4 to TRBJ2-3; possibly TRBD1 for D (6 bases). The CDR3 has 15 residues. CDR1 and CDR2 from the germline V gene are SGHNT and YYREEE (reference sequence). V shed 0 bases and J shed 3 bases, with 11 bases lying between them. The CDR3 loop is CASSLVAGETDTQYF. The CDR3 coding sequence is TGTGCCAGCAGCTTGGTGGCAGGGGAAACAGATACGCAGTATTTT.

DNA for the CDR3: TGTGCCAGCAGCTTAGGAAGGACTAGCGGACGTGGGACAGATACGCAGTATTTT. Translated, it gives CASSLGRTSGRGTDTQYF. This chain uses TRBV7-8 with TRBJ2-3, with 10 bases fitting TRBD2. Trimming cost V 1 base and J 3 bases; bases outside gene matches: 10. Germline values: CDR1 SGHVS, CDR2 FQNEAQ. This CDR3 contains 18 residues.

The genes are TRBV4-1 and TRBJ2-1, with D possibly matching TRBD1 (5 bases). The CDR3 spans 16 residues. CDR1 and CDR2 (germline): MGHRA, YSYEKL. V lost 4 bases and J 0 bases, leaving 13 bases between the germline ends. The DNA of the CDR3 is TGCGCCAGCAGCCCCACACAGGTTAGCTCCTACAATGAGCAGTTCTTC. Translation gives CASSPTQVSSYNEQFF.

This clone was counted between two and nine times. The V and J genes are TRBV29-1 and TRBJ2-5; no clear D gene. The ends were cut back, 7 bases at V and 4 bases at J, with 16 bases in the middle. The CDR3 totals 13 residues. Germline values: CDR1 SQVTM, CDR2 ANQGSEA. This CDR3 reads CSGTGLRGETQYF. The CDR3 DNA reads TGCAGCGGGACCGGGCTGAGAGGAGAGACCCAGTACTTC.

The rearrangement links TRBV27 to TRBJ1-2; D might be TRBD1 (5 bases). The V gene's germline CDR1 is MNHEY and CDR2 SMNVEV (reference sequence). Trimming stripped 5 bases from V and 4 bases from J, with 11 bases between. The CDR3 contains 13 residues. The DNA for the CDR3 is TGTGCCAGCAGTAAGCCCGGGACCTATGGCTACACCTTC. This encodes CASSKPGTYGYTF.

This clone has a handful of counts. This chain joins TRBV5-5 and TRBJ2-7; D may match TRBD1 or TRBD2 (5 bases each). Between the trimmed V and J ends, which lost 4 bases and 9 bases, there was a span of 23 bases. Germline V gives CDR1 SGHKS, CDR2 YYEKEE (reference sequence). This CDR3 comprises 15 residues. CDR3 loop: CASSPLGTPETRQYF. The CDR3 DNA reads TGTGCCAGCAGCCCCCTTGGGACCCCTGAGACGAGGCAGTACTTC.

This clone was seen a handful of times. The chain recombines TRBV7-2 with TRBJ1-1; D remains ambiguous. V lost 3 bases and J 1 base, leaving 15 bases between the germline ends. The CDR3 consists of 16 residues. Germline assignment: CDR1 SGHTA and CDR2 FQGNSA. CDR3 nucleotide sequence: TGTGCCAGCAGCTTGACGAGTCCCGGCCCGAACACTGAAGCTTTCTTT. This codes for CASSLTSPGPNTEAFF.

This CDR3 reads CASSRALAASTDTQYF. As DNA, the CDR3 is TGTGCCAGCAGTCGCGCCCTAGCGGCAAGCACAGATACGCAGTATTTT. The gene calls are TRBV28 and TRBJ2-3; 7 bases map to TRBD2. CDR1 is MDHEN, CDR2 SYDVKM, per germline. The V and J ends lost 5 bases and 0 bases, in that order; junction bases with no gene match: 8. The CDR3 runs 16 residues.

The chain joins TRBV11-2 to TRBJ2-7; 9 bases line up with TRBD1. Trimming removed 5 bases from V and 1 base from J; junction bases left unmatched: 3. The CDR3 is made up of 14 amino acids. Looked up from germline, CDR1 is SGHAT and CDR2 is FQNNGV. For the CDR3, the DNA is TGTGCCAGCAGCACAGGGACAGGGTCCTACGAGCAGTACTTC. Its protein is CASSTGTGSYEQYF.

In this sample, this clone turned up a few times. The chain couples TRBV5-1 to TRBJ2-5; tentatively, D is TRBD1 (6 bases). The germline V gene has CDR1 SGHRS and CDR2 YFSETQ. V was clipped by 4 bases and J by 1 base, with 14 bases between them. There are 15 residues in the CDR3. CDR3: CASSPGQNLQETQYF. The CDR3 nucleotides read TGCGCCAGCAGCCCCGGACAGAACCTCCAAGAGACCCAGTACTTC.

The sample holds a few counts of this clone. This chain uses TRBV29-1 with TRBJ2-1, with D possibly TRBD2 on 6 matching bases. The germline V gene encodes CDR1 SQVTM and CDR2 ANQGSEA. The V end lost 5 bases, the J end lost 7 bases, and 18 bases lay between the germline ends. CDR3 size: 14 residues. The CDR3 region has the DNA TGCAGCGTTCTCCTAGCGAGGGGTGGGAATGAGCAGTTCTTC. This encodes CSVLLARGGNEQFF.

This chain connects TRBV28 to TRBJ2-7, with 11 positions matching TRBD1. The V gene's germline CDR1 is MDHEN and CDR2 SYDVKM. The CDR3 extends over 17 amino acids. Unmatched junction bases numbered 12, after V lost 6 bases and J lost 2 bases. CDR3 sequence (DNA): TGTGCCAGCAGCACCCCATCCCTGGGACAGGGGGCCTACGAGCAGTACTTC. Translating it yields CASSTPSLGQGAYEQYF.

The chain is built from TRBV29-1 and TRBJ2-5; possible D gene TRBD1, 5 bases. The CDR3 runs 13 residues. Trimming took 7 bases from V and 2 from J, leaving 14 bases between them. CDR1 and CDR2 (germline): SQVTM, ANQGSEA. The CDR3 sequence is CSAPDRGQETQYF. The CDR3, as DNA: TGCAGCGCCCCTGACAGAGGACAAGAGACCCAGTACTTC. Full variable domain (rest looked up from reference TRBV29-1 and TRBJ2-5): SAVISQKPSRDICQRGTSLTIQCQVDSQVTMMFWYRQQPGQSLTLIATANQGSEATYESGFVIDKFPISRPNLTFSTLTVSNMSPEDSSIYLCSAPDRGQETQYFGPGTRLLVL.

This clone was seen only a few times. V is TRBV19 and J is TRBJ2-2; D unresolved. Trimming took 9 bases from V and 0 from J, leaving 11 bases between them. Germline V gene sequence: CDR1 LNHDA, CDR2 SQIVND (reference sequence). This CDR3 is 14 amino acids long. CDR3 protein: CASQGPANTGELFF. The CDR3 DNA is TGTGCCAGCCAAGGGCCGGCGAACACCGGGGAGCTGTTTTTT.

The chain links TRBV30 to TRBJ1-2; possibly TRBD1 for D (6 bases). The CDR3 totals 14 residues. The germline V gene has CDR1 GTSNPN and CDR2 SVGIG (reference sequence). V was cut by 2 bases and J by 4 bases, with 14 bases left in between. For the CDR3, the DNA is TGTGCCTGGAGTCTCCCCAGGGGCGTCTATGGCTACACCTTC. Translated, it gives CAWSLPRGVYGYTF.

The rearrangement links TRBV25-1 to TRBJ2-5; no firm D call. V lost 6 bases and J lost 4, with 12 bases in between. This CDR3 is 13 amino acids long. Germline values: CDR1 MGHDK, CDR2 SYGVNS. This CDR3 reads CASSIASRETQYF. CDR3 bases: TGTGCCAGCAGCATTGCTTCTCGAGAGACCCAGTACTTC. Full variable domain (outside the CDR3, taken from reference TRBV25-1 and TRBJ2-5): EADIYQTPRYLVIGTGKKITLECSQTMGHDKMYWYQQDPGMELHLIHYSYGVNSTEKGDLSSESTVSRIRTEHFPLTLESARPSHTSQYLCASSIASRETQYFGPGTRLLVL.

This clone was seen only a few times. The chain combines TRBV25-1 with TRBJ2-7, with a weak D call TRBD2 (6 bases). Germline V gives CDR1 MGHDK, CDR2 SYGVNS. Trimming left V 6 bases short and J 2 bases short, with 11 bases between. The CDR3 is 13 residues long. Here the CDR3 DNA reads TGTGCCAGCAGCTGGGACTCCCCCTACGAGCAGTACTTC. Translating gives CASSWDSPYEQYF.

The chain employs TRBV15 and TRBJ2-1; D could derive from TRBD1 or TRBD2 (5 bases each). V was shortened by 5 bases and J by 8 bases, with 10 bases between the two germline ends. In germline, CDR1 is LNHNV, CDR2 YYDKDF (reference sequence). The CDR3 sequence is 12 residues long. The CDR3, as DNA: TGTGCCACCAGCCGGCCGGGGCATGAGCAGTTCTTC. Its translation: CATSRPGHEQFF.

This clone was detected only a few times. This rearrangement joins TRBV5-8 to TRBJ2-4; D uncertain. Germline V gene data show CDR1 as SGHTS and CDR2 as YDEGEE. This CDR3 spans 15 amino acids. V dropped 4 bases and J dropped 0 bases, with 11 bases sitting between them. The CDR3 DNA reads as TGTGCCAGCAGCCCGTCGACACTAGCCAAAAACATTCAGTACTTC. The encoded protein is CASSPSTLAKNIQYF.

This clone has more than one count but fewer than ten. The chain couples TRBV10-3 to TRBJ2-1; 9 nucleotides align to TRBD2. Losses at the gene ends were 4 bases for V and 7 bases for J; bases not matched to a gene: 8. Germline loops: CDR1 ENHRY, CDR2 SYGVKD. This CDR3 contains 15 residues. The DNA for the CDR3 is TGTGCCATCAGTGGGGAGGGGACTAGCATAAATGAGCAGTTCTTC. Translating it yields CAISGEGTSINEQFF.

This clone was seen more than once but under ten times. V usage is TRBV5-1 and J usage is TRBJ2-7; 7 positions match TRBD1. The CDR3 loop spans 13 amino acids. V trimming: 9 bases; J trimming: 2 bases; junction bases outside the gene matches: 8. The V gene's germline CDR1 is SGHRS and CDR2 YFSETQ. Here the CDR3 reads CANYRGYPYEQYF. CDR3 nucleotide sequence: TGCGCCAACTACAGGGGATACCCCTACGAGCAGTACTTC.